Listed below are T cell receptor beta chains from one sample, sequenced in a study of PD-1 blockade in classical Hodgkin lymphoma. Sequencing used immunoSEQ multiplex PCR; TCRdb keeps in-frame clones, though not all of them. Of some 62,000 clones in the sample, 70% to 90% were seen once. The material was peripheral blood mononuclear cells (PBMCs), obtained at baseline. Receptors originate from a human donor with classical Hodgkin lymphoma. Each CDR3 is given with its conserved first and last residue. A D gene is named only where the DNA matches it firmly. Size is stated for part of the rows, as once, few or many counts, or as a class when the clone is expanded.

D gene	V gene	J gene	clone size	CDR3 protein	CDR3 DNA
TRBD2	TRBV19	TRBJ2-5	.	CASSVSSGGAWETQYF	TGTGCCAGTAGTGTCTCTAGCGGGGGGGCGTGGGAGACCCAGTACTTC
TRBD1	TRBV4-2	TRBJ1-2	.	CASSQGQGVDYGYTF	TGTGCCAGCAGCCAAGGCCAGGGGGTGGACTATGGCTACACCTTC
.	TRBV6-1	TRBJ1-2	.	CASSERSGEYYGYTF	TGTGCCAGCAGTGAACGGTCGGGGGAGTACTATGGCTACACCTTC
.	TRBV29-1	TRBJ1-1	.	CSVRMNTEAFF	TGCAGCGTCAGGATGAACACTGAAGCTTTCTTT
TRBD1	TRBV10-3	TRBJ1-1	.	CAIRDRVGTEAFF	TGTGCCATCAGGGACAGGGTAGGTACTGAAGCTTTCTTT
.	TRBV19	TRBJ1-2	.	CASSIYPGRESYGYTF	TGTGCCAGTAGTATCTACCCTGGCAGGGAATCCTATGGCTACACCTTC
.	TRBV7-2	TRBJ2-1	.	CASSSPASFHNEQFF	TGTGCCAGCAGCTCACCGGCTAGTTTCCACAATGAGCAGTTCTTC
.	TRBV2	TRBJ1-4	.	CASSLTPTNEKLFF	TGTGCCAGCAGCTTGACACCAACTAATGAAAAACTGTTTTTT
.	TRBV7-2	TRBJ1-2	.	CASSSLYEGYTF	TGTGCCAGCAGCTCCCTGTATGAAGGCTACACCTTC
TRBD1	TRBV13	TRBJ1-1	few	CASSLGDRGITEAFF	TGTGCCAGCAGCCTTGGGGACAGGGGTATCACTGAAGCTTTCTTT
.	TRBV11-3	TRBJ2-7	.	CASSFDQGYEQYF	TGTGCCAGCAGCTTTGACCAGGGCTACGAGCAGTACTTC
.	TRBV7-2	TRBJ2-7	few	CASSFGSGPYEQYF	TGTGCCAGCAGCTTCGGTTCAGGCCCTTACGAGCAGTACTTC
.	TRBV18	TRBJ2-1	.	CASSRGLSNEQFF	TGTGCCAGCTCACGGGGGTTAAGTAATGAGCAGTTCTTC
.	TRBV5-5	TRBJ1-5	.	CASSLASPEPQHF	TGTGCCAGCAGCTTGGCCAGCCCTGAGCCCCAGCATTTT
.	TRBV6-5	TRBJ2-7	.	CASSDGGFTYEQYF	TGTGCCAGCAGCGATGGGGGGTTTACCTACGAGCAGTACTTC
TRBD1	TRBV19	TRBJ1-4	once	CASSNRQGVEKLFF	TGTGCCAGTAGTAACCGACAGGGAGTGGAAAAACTGTTTTTT
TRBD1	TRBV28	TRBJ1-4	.	CASISGTGNEKLFF	TGTGCCAGCATTTCCGGGACAGGGAATGAAAAACTGTTTTTT
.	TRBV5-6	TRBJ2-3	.	CASSLLIVQLIYTDTQYF	TGTGCCAGCAGCTTGTTAATTGTACAGCTGATTTACACAGATACGCAGTATTTT
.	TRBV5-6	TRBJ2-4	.	CASNTLQTGDQYF	TGTGCCAGCAACACTCTACAAACAGGAGATCAGTACTTC
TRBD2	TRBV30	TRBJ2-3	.	CAWSVAAGGVDTQYF	TGTGCCTGGAGTGTGGCAGCGGGGGGGGTAGATACGCAGTATTTT
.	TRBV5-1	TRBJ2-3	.	CASSFYHEGADTQYF	TGCGCCAGCAGCTTTTATCACGAGGGCGCAGATACGCAGTATTTT
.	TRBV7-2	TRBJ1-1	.	CASSLDGMNTEAFF	TGTGCCAGCAGCTTAGATGGGATGAACACTGAAGCTTTCTTT
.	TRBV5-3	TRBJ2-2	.	CARSQYDDTGELFF	TGTGCCAGAAGCCAATACGATGACACCGGGGAGCTGTTTTTT
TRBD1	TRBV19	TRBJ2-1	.	CASSLQGKQFF	TGTGCCAGTAGTTTACAGGGGAAGCAGTTCTTC
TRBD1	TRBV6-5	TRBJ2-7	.	CASRTGTGREQYF	TGTGCCAGCAGAACCGGGACAGGGCGGGAGCAGTACTTC
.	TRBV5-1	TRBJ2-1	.	CASSFGYEQFF	TGCGCCAGCAGCTTCGGTTATGAGCAGTTCTTC
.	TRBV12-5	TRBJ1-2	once	CASGLGGTQANKLANYGYTF	TGTGCTAGTGGCCTTGGGGGGACCCAGGCCAATAAACTTGCTAACTATGGCTACACCTTC
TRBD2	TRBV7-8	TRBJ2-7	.	CASSLAGGAYEQYF	TGTGCCAGCAGCTTAGCGGGGGGGGCCTACGAGCAGTACTTC
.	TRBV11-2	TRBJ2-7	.	CASSALSPLYEQYF	TGTGCCAGCAGCGCCTTAAGCCCCCTCTACGAGCAGTACTTC
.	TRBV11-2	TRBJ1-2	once	CASSLEAGDGYTF	TGTGCCAGCAGCTTAGAGGCGGGAGATGGCTACACCTTC
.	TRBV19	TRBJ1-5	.	CASSIASSSNQPQHF	TGTGCCAGTAGTATAGCCTCGTCGAGCAATCAGCCCCAGCATTTT
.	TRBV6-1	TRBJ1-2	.	CASSYDGIYTF	TGTGCCAGCAGTTACGATGGAATCTACACCTTC